The 7 T cell receptor beta chains listed next were all sequenced from one sample in a study of OX40 agonist ivuxolimab in advanced cancers. Some clones are missing from TCRdb's copy, which holds only in-frame ones; the method was immunoSEQ multiplex PCR. This sample has 75,000 to 95,000 clones, with approximately 80% found just once. The material sequenced was CD4+ or CD8+ T cells sorted from blood, taken in a trial of the OX40 agonist ivuxolimab. Every receptor here comes from an adult with an advanced solid tumor such as melanoma, head and neck, liver or kidney cancer.

As for this clone: Other DNA sequences in the same sample also yield this CDR3. The V and J genes are TRBV28 and TRBJ1-1, with D uncertain. Per germline, CDR1 MDHEN and CDR2 SYDVKM. V was pared by 3 bases and J by 14 bases, with 19 bases between. CDR3 size: 13 residues. The CDR3 DNA sequence: TGTGCCAGCAGTTTGGGATCCTTGAGGACGGCCTTCTTT. Protein sequence: CASSLGSLRTAFF. The entire variable domain, with the rest obtained from reference TRBV28 and TRBJ1-1, is as follows: DVKVTQSSRYLVKRTGEKVFLECVQDMDHENMFWYRQDPGLGLRLIYFSYDVKMKEKGDIPEGYSVSREKKERFSLILESASTNQTSMYLCASSLGSLRTAFFGQGTRLTVV.

This clone was seen only once. The chain couples TRBV5-1 to TRBJ1-3; 8 bases are shared with TRBD1. The junction had 3 bases not matched to a gene; V was cut back by 0 bases and J by 1 base. Germline CDR1 reads SGHRS; CDR2 reads YFSETQ. This CDR3 has 16 amino acids. The CDR3 region has the DNA TGCGCCAGCAGCTTGGCCGACAGGGGTTCTGGAAACACCATATATTTT. Residues: CASSLADRGSGNTIYF.

The chain employs TRBV28 and TRBJ2-2, with D possibly matching TRBD2 (5 bases). V was cut by 3 bases and J by 1 base, with 9 bases left in between. This CDR3 spans 15 amino acids. In germline, CDR1 is MDHEN, CDR2 SYDVKM. CDR3: CASSLPGWNTGELFF. Written as DNA, the CDR3 is TGTGCCAGCAGTTTGCCGGGGTGGAACACCGGGGAGCTGTTTTTT.

The V and J genes are TRBV7-2 and TRBJ2-7; 9 bases line up with TRBD2. Germline CDR1 is SGHTA and CDR2 is FQGNSA. The CDR3 has 15 amino acids. Unmatched junction bases numbered 7, after V lost 5 bases and J lost 2 bases. The CDR3 loop is CASSPLAGVPYEQYF. CDR3 sequence (DNA): TGTGCCAGCAGCCCCTTAGCGGGGGTCCCCTACGAGCAGTACTTC.

V usage is TRBV7-2 and J usage is TRBJ2-5, with D uncertain. The germline V and J ends were trimmed by 5 bases and 5 bases, with 9 bases remaining between them. The germline V gene has CDR1 SGHTA and CDR2 FQGNSA. The CDR3 runs to 12 residues. The CDR3 sequence: CASSQRKETQYF. CDR3 bases: TGTGCCAGCAGCCAGCGAAAGGAGACCCAGTACTTC. Full variable domain (outside the CDR3, taken from reference TRBV7-2 and TRBJ2-5): GAGVSQSPSNKVTEKGKDVELRCDPISGHTALYWYRQSLGQGLEFLIYFQGNSAPDKSGLPSDRFSAERTGGSVSTLTIQRTQQEDSAVYLCASSQRKETQYFGPGTRLLVL.

This clone was seen once. Other DNA sequences in the same sample also yield this CDR3. CDR3 sequence: CASSWGQNNEQFF. Written as DNA, the CDR3 is TGCGCCAGCAGCTGGGGGCAGAACAATGAGCAGTTCTTC. The V gene is TRBV5-1, the J gene TRBJ2-1; TRBD1 is a possible D gene (6 bases). Germline lookup yields CDR1 SGHRS and CDR2 YFSETQ. The CDR3 is 13 amino acids. Trimming took off 3 bases at V and 5 bases at J, with 9 bases between the two ends. The variable domain in full, completed from reference TRBV5-1 and TRBJ2-1, reads KAGVTQTPRYLIKTRGQQVTLSCSPISGHRSVSWYQQTPGQGLQFLFEYFSETQRNKGNFPGRFSGRQFSNSRSEMNVSTLELGDSALYLCASSWGQNNEQFFGPGTRLTVL.

V is TRBV28 and J is TRBJ2-3; D gene ambiguous. CDR1 and CDR2 (germline): MDHEN, SYDVKM. CDR3 size: 12 residues. Trimming stripped 5 bases from V and 3 bases from J, with 6 bases between. CDR3 sequence (DNA): TGTGCCAGCAGTGCCTGGACAGATACGCAGTATTTT. This translates into CASSAWTDTQYF.